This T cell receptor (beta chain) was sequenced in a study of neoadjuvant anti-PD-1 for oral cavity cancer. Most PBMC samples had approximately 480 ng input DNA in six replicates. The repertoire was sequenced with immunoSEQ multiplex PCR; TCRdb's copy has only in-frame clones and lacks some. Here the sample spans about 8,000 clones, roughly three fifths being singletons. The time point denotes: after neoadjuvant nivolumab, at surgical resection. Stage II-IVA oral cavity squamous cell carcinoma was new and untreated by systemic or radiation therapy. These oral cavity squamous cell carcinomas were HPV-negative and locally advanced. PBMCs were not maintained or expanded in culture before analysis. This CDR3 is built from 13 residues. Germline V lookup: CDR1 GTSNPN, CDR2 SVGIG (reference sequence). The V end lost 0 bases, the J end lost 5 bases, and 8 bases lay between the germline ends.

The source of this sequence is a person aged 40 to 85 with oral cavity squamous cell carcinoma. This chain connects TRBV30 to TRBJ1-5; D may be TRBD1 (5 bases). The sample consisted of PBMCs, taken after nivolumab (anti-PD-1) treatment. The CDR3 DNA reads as TGTGCCTGGAGTGTCAGGGACGATCAGCCCCAGCATTTT. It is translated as CAWSVRDDQPQHF.